This record looks at one TCR beta chain sequence and its context. The antigen remains unidentified. This sample includes further DNA sequences coding for the same CDR3. At deep level, the assay was performed. The assay was immunoSEQ multiplex PCR, and TCRdb's table has in-frame clones only and misses some. The table includes 2.3 million or so clones, approximately 95% detected once. The data were obtained in a study of shared clonotypes between healthy human individuals. Study-wide results and caveats: Clonotypes shared by all four donors outscored non-shared clonotypes in generation probability.

This CDR3 region has 12 residues. Trimming cost V 5 bases and J 4 bases, with 7 bases left between them. Germline CDR1 is SNHLY and CDR2 is FYNNEI. The TCR comes from a man aged 18 to 30 in good health. Some clones in this sample may be carry-over from other donors' samples. Sequenced material: naive CD4+ T cells from PBMCs. As to subset: CD45RA+ positively selected. V is TRBV2 and J is TRBJ2-3; no definite D call. The CDR3 sequence: CASSLGADTQYF. The CDR3 DNA reads TGTGCCAGCAGTCTTGGCGCAGATACGCAGTATTTT.